Each of the 26 T cell receptor beta chains below was sequenced from the same sample in a study of blood T cell repertoires in COVID-19. Only in-frame clones appear in the TCRdb table, and some are missing; sequencing was by immunoSEQ multiplex PCR. The table has about 310,000 clones, about 91% seen once; the top ten hold about 9.5%. The sequencing input was PBMCs or T cells enriched from blood (not recorded which). These receptors were obtained from a woman aged 40 to 49 who had recovered from COVID-19.

This rearrangement joins TRBV7-2 to TRBJ2-4, with D maybe TRBD2 (5 bases). The CDR3 is 15 residues long. Germline V CDR1 and CDR2: SGHTA, FQGNSA. Trimming left V 1 base short and J 9 bases short, with 16 bases between. The CDR3 here is CASSLEGLPRGIQYF. In DNA form, the CDR3 reads TGTGCCAGCAGCTTAGAAGGGCTGCCACGGGGCATTCAGTACTTC.

The J gene is TRBJ1-5, the V gene TRBV10-1, with TRBD1 as a possible D gene (5 bases). Trimming stripped 6 bases from V and 1 base from J, with 13 bases between. The V gene's germline CDR1 is WNHNN and CDR2 SYGVQD (reference sequence). This CDR3 comprises 15 residues. The CDR3: CASSFGKGSNQPQHF. Here the CDR3 DNA reads TGCGCCAGCAGCTTCGGAAAGGGGAGCAATCAGCCCCAGCATTTT.

J is TRBJ1-3 and V is TRBV6-1; D possibly corresponds to TRBD1 (5 bases). This CDR3 is built from 14 residues. Germline V gene lookup returns CDR1 MNHNS and CDR2 SASEGT. The V end was cut by 2 bases, the J end by 1 base, with 6 bases between. Here the CDR3 DNA reads TGTGCCAGCAGTGAACAGGGTTCTGGAAACACCATATATTTT. Amino acid sequence: CASSEQGSGNTIYF.

The chain is built from TRBV4-1 and TRBJ2-1, with 11 bases aligning to TRBD2. Germline loops: CDR1 MGHRA, CDR2 YSYEKL. The V and J ends lost 1 base and 0 bases, in that order; junction bases with no gene match: 5. This CDR3 comprises 18 residues. CDR3 sequence: CASSQGTSGWSSYNEQFF. CDR3 nucleotides: TGCGCCAGCAGCCAAGGGACTAGCGGGTGGAGCTCCTACAATGAGCAGTTCTTC.

The rearrangement uses TRBV5-1 and TRBJ2-7; TRBD2 agrees at 8 bases. CDR3 length equals 13 residues. V trimming: 4 bases; J trimming: 2 bases; junction bases outside the gene matches: 2. The V gene's germline CDR1 is SGHRS and CDR2 YFSETQ. Written as DNA, the CDR3 is TGCGCCAGCAGCGCCGGGGGGGCCTACGAGCAGTACTTC. It is translated as CASSAGGAYEQYF.

The chain links TRBV24-1 to TRBJ2-2; the D gene is possibly TRBD2 (6 bases). V lost 4 bases to trimming and J lost 1 base, with 12 bases between them. The CDR3 covers 16 residues. Per germline, CDR1 KGHDR and CDR2 SFDVKD. The CDR3 sequence: CATSDLRLENTGELFF. CDR3 nucleotide sequence: TGTGCCACCAGTGACCTAAGACTAGAGAACACCGGGGAGCTGTTTTTT.

The chain combines TRBV9 with TRBJ2-3; a weak D match, TRBD1 (7 bases). Germline CDR1 reads SGDLS; CDR2 reads YYNGEE. CDR3 length equals 17 residues. V lost 3 bases to trimming and J lost 6 bases, with 23 bases between them. In DNA, the CDR3 is TGTGCCAGCAGCGAGCCCACCTTAAGCGCAGGGGGGGATACGCAGTATTTT. Its translation is CASSEPTLSAGGDTQYF.

The chain is built from TRBV29-1 and TRBJ1-1; 9 nucleotides align to TRBD1. The CDR3 sequence is 13 residues long. J was trimmed by 2 bases and V by 7 bases; bases with no gene match: 5. CDR1 is SQVTM and CDR2 is ANQGSEA in the germline V gene. DNA for the CDR3: TGCAGCGCCGGGACAGGGTCAAACACTGAAGCTTTCTTT. Encoded protein: CSAGTGSNTEAFF. The full variable domain, with the rest looked up from reference TRBV29-1 and TRBJ1-1, is SAVISQKPSRDICQRGTSLTIQCQVDSQVTMMFWYRQQPGQSLTLIATANQGSEATYESGFVIDKFPISRPNLTFSTLTVSNMSPEDSSIYLCSAGTGSNTEAFFGQGTRLTVV.

This chain joins TRBV5-4 and TRBJ1-2; 7 nucleotides match TRBD1. Germline V lookup: CDR1 SGHNT, CDR2 YYREEE (reference sequence). The V and J ends lost 5 bases and 6 bases, in that order; junction bases with no gene match: 7. The CDR3 extends over 13 amino acids. As DNA, the CDR3 is TGTGCCAGCAGTTGGACCGGGACAGATGGCTACACCTTC. Translated, it gives CASSWTGTDGYTF.

The gene calls are TRBV9 and TRBJ1-3, with TRBD1 as a possible D gene (5 bases). V lost 5 bases and J 3 bases, leaving 21 bases between the germline ends. The CDR3 is 17 residues long. Per germline, CDR1 SGDLS and CDR2 YYNGEE. CDR3 DNA sequence: TGTGCCAGCAGTGAGGAATGGAGACAGAAATTTGGAAACACCATATATTTT. This codes for CASSEEWRQKFGNTIYF.

The chain recombines TRBV27 with TRBJ2-7; tentatively, D is TRBD2 (5 bases). Trimming shortened V by 3 bases and J by 5 bases, and 8 bases separated the two germline ends. The CDR3 contains 12 residues. Germline loops: CDR1 MNHEY, CDR2 SMNVEV (reference sequence). The CDR3: CASSFGENEQYF. CDR3 nucleotides: TGTGCCAGCAGTTTTGGGGAGAACGAGCAGTACTTC.

The chain couples TRBV11-3 to TRBJ2-7, with 9 positions matching TRBD2. In germline, CDR1 is SGHNT, CDR2 YENEEA. This CDR3 comprises 17 residues. The V gene end was trimmed by 1 base and the J gene end by 6 bases; junction bases not matched to a gene: 13. The CDR3 reads CASSLGPTAGGSGEQYF. DNA for the CDR3: TGTGCCAGCAGCTTAGGACCTACGGCGGGAGGGTCGGGCGAGCAGTACTTC.

This clone was recorded a few times. The chain recombines TRBV7-6 with TRBJ2-2; tentative D call: TRBD2 (5 bases). The germline CDR1 and CDR2 sequences are SGHVS and FNYEAQ. CDR3 size: 14 residues. V lost 1 base, J lost 8 bases, and 11 bases lay in between. In nucleotides, the CDR3 is TGTGCCAGCAGCTTAGTAGAGCGACTAGGGGAGCTGTTTTTT. It is translated as CASSLVERLGELFF.

The table lists this clone with a count of one. The V gene is TRBV7-6, the J gene TRBJ2-2, with D possibly matching TRBD1 (6 bases). Per the germline V gene, CDR1 is SGHVS and CDR2 is FNYEAQ. The CDR3 spans 16 residues. V dropped 1 base and J dropped 3 bases, with 12 bases sitting between them. CDR3 amino acids: CASSLVAGDDTGELFF. CDR3 DNA sequence: TGTGCCAGCAGCTTAGTAGCAGGGGACGACACCGGGGAGCTGTTTTTT.

CDR3 region: CASSLAPSEPYEQYF. In nucleotides, the CDR3 is TGCGCCAGCAGCTTGGCCCCTAGCGAACCCTACGAGCAGTACTTC. The chain uses TRBV5-1 and TRBJ2-7, with D maybe TRBD2 (6 bases). The CDR3 runs to 15 residues. The ends were cut back, 0 bases at V and 2 bases at J, with 12 bases in the middle. Germline V gene data show CDR1 as SGHRS and CDR2 as YFSETQ.

The genes are TRBV5-1 and TRBJ2-1, with TRBD2 as a possible D gene (7 bases). Deletions cut 3 bases from V and 1 base from J, with 14 bases between. The germline gives CDR1 SGHRS, CDR2 YFSETQ. CDR3 length: 16 amino acids. CDR3: CASSSGGGGSYNEQFF. CDR3 coding DNA: TGCGCCAGCAGCTCTGGGGGCGGGGGATCCTACAATGAGCAGTTCTTC.

This clone was observed a few times. V and J are TRBV19 and TRBJ1-5, with D perhaps matching TRBD1 (6 bases). Trimming left V 7 bases short and J 5 bases short, with 12 bases between. The germline CDR1 and CDR2 sequences are LNHDA and SQIVND (reference sequence). The CDR3 totals 13 residues. The CDR3 sequence is CASTNSGDQPQHF. The CDR3 nucleotides are TGTGCCAGTACCAATTCAGGGGATCAGCCCCAGCATTTT.

CDR3 nucleotides: TGTGCCAGCAGCTTAGGGGGACAGGGGGATACGCAGTATTTT. The encoded protein is CASSLGGQGDTQYF. The rearrangement joins TRBV7-2 to TRBJ2-3, with 10 bases identical to TRBD1. This CDR3 contains 14 residues. After removal of 1 base from V and 6 bases from J, the junction contained 1 base not matched to a gene. From germline, CDR1 is SGHTA and CDR2 FQGNSA. Combining the CDR3 with reference TRBV7-2 and TRBJ2-3 gives the whole variable domain GAGVSQSPSNKVTEKGKDVELRCDPISGHTALYWYRQSLGQGLEFLIYFQGNSAPDKSGLPSDRFSAERTGGSVSTLTIQRTQQEDSAVYLCASSLGGQGDTQYFGPGTRLTVL.

The J gene is TRBJ1-6, the V gene TRBV7-2; unclear D gene. V lost 4 bases, J lost 2 bases, and 9 bases lay in between. Germline V lookup: CDR1 SGHTA, CDR2 FQGNSA. CDR3 length equals 15 residues. CDR3 bases: TGTGCCAGCAGCTCGGGGAAAGCCTATAATTCACCCCTCCACTTT. It codes for CASSSGKAYNSPLHF.

Only one count was recorded for this clone. The chain carries TRBV4-3 and TRBJ2-2; D might be TRBD2 (5 bases). Deletions cut 0 bases from V and 5 bases from J, with 13 bases between. This CDR3 is built from 16 residues. Germline loops: CDR1 LGHNA, CDR2 YSLEER. The CDR3 here is CASSQESRPGTGELFF. The CDR3 bases are TGCGCCAGCAGCCAAGAATCCAGACCGGGGACCGGGGAGCTGTTTTTT.

The DNA of the CDR3 is TGTGCCAGCAGCTCAGGACTAGCGACATACAATGAGCAGTTCTTC. Protein product: CASSSGLATYNEQFF. The genes are TRBV7-2 and TRBJ2-1, with 9 bases lining up with TRBD2. The junction had 5 bases not matched to a gene; V was cut back by 4 bases and J by 4 bases. Germline V CDR1 and CDR2: SGHTA, FQGNSA. The CDR3 has 15 residues. Combining the CDR3 with reference TRBV7-2 and TRBJ2-1 gives the whole variable domain GAGVSQSPSNKVTEKGKDVELRCDPISGHTALYWYRQSLGQGLEFLIYFQGNSAPDKSGLPSDRFSAERTGGSVSTLTIQRTQQEDSAVYLCASSSGLATYNEQFFGPGTRLTVL.

The chain is built from TRBV19 and TRBJ2-7, with D tentatively TRBD2 (6 bases). There are 17 residues in the CDR3. CDR1 and CDR2 (germline): LNHDA, SQIVND (reference sequence). Trimming stripped 4 bases from V and 6 bases from J, with 25 bases between. The CDR3 region is CASSTPGLKKVLGEQYF. The CDR3 nucleotides read TGTGCCAGTAGTACCCCCGGACTAAAAAAAGTCCTAGGCGAGCAGTACTTC. Variable domain in full (rest from reference TRBV19 and TRBJ2-7): DGGITQSPKYLFRKEGQNVTLSCEQNLNHDAMYWYRQDPGQGLRLIYYSQIVNDFQKGDIAEGYSVSREKKESFPLTVTSAQKNPTAFYLCASSTPGLKKVLGEQYFGPGTRLTVT.

The V gene is TRBV4-2, the J gene TRBJ1-6; 8 bases are a match to TRBD1. Germline values: CDR1 LGHNA, CDR2 YNFKEQ. V shed 2 bases and J 4 bases; nucleotides not matched to a gene: 7. CDR3 length: 17 residues. This chain's CDR3 is CASSQPGTGIYNSPLHF. DNA of the CDR3: TGTGCCAGCAGCCAACCCGGGACAGGAATTTATAATTCACCCCTCCACTTT.

V gene TRBV14 combines with J gene TRBJ1-1; no firm D call. Between the trimmed V and J ends, which lost 0 bases and 4 bases, there was a span of 12 bases. Looked up from germline, CDR1 is SGHDN and CDR2 is FVKESK. The CDR3 runs 15 residues. The CDR3: CASSQDGPIVTEAFF. The CDR3 DNA is TGTGCCAGCAGCCAAGATGGGCCGATAGTCACTGAAGCTTTCTTT.

This clone appeared once. V is TRBV19 and J is TRBJ1-5, with TRBD1 identical over 10 bases. Germline V gene lookup returns CDR1 LNHDA and CDR2 SQIVND (reference sequence). V shed 9 bases and J 4 bases; nucleotides not matched to a gene: 9. The CDR3 is 15 residues long. The CDR3 is CASSKRTGGNQPQHF. The CDR3, as DNA: TGTGCCAGCAGCAAGCGGACAGGGGGGAATCAGCCCCAGCATTTT.

CDR3 region: CASSFGNLGELFF. CDR3 sequence (DNA): TGTGCCAGCAGTTTCGGGAACCTCGGGGAGCTGTTTTTT. V and J are TRBV12-3 or TRBV12-4 and TRBJ2-2; tentatively, D is TRBD2 (5 bases). Trimming took 3 bases from V and 7 from J, leaving 9 bases between them. The CDR3 totals 13 residues.